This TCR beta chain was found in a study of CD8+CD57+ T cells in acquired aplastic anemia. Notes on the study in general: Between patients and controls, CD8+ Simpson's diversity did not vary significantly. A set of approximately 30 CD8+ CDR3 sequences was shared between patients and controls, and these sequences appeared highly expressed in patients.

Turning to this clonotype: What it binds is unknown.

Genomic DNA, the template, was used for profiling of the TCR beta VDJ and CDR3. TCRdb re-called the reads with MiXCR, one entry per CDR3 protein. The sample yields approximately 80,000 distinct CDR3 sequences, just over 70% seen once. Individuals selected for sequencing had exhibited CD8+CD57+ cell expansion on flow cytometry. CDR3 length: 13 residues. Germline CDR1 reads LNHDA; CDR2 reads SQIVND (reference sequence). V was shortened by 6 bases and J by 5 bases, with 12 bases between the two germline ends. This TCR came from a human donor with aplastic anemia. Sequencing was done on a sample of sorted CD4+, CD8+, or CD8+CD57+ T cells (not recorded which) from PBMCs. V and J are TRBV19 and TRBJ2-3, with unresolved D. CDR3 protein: CASSPLDGDTQYF. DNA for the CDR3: TGTGCCAGTAGCCCTTTGGATGGAGATACGCAGTATTTT.